Described below is a single T cell receptor (beta chain) sequence and its context. V was cut by 4 bases and J by 16 bases, with 11 bases left in between. This CDR3 is 11 amino acids long. Germline CDR1 and CDR2: LGHNA and YNFKEQ. MiXCR was run by TCRdb on the RT-PCR reads, yielding one entry per CDR3 protein. The data contain 190,000 or so distinct CDR3 sequences, about 37% of them singletons. This sample stems from a study of patients and donors after allogeneic stem cell transplantation. The chain combines TRBV4-2 with TRBJ1-6, with D unclear. The sequenced material came from blood, either unsorted or a sorted T cell fraction (not recorded which). This TCR was recovered from a human donor who was either an allogeneic HSCT recipient or a stem cell or donor lymphocyte infusion donor (not recorded which). It is not recorded whose cells these are; they may come from a transplant donor. The CDR3 protein is CASSPRCELHF. The DNA of the CDR3 is TGTGCCAGCAGCCCCAGGTGCGAGCTCCACTTT.